The sample holds a few counts of the clone carrying this T cell receptor beta chain. CDR3 size: 16 residues. Germline loops: CDR1 KGHSH, CDR2 LQKENI. Germline trimming cut 0 bases from V and 7 bases from J; bases unmatched to any gene: 11. This sample was included in a study of blood T cell repertoires in COVID-19. Method: immunoSEQ multiplex PCR; TCRdb's copy keeps in-frame clones and lacks some. Here the sample spans roughly 100,000 clones, just over 90% being singletons. The chain has TRBV18 and TRBJ2-7, with TRBD2 matching 8 bases. Source material: peripheral blood. The receptor was isolated from a woman aged 45-65 years in a cohort sampled during active COVID-19. CDR3 DNA sequence: TGTGCCAGCTCACCACCGGTGACTAGCGTTTCGGGGGAGCAGTACTTC. It codes for CASSPPVTSVSGEQYF. Using reference TRBV18 and TRBJ2-7 for the parts outside the CDR3, the full variable domain is NAGVMQNPRHLVRRRGQEARLRCSPMKGHSHVYWYRQLPEEGLKFMVYLQKENIIDESGMPKERFSAEFPKEGPSILRIQQVVRGDSAAYFCASSPPVTSVSGEQYFGPGTRLTVT.